This entry lists 29 T cell receptor beta chains sequenced from one sample in a study of cytomegalovirus exposure and HLA in healthy donors. The PCR made use of 60 Vbeta and 13 Jbeta primers. Only in-frame clones appear in the TCRdb table, and some are missing; sequencing was by immunoSEQ multiplex PCR. Of 130,000 or so clones in the sample, nearly 80% were seen once. Specimen: PBMCs. These receptors all stem from a male donor in good health and CMV-seronegative.

The chain employs TRBV4-3 and TRBJ1-4; a weak D match, TRBD1 (5 bases). The CDR3 has 15 amino acids. Germline values: CDR1 LGHNA, CDR2 YSLEER. With 0 bases removed from V and 6 bases from J, the gap between germline ends came to 11 bases. The CDR3 nucleotides read TGCGCCAGCAGCCAAGACAGGGCGGGGGATGAAAAACTGTTTTTT. It translates to CASSQDRAGDEKLFF.

The V and J genes are TRBV2 and TRBJ2-2, with 12 bases lining up with TRBD2. After removal of 5 bases from V and 6 bases from J, the junction contained 10 bases not matched to a gene. This CDR3 spans 17 amino acids. The germline V gene has CDR1 SNHLY and CDR2 FYNNEI. CDR3 nucleotide sequence: TGTGCCAGCAGTAGACTAGCGGGGGCCAGGGGCCCCGGGGAGCTGTTTTTT. Protein product: CASSRLAGARGPGELFF.

The chain combines TRBV10-2 with TRBJ2-2, with 13 nucleotides matching TRBD2. CDR1 and CDR2 from the germline V gene are WSHSY and SAAADI. This CDR3 region has 19 residues. Trimming cost V 2 bases and J 0 bases; bases outside gene matches: 6. The CDR3 loop is CASSETRLAGGSNTGELFF. The CDR3 DNA follows: TGCGCCAGCAGTGAGACTCGACTAGCGGGGGGTTCGAACACCGGGGAGCTGTTTTTT.

A note on this clone: At one end the junction does not follow the germline gene, possibly because of a read error. Other nucleotide sequences from this sample produce the same CDR3. V usage is TRBV25-1 and J usage is TRBJ2-7; the match to TRBD1 covers 8 bases. In germline, CDR1 is MGHDK, CDR2 SYGVNS. This CDR3 spans 14 amino acids. The CDR3 is CASSAGQGAYEQYF. CDR3 bases: TGTGCCAGCAGTGCGGGGCAGGGGGCCTATGAGCAGTACTTC.

The chain joins TRBV5-5 to TRBJ2-1, with 16 nucleotides matching TRBD2. Unmatched junction bases numbered 1, after V lost 3 bases and J lost 1 base. This CDR3 comprises 17 residues. CDR1 SGHKS and CDR2 YYEKEE come from the germline V gene (reference sequence). CDR3 sequence (DNA): TGTGCCAGCAGCTGGGGACTAGCGGGGGGGTCCTACAATGAGCAGTTCTTC. This encodes CASSWGLAGGSYNEQFF.

This chain joins TRBV27 and TRBJ1-2; the match to TRBD1 covers 7 bases. Trimming cost V 0 bases and J 4 bases; bases outside gene matches: 5. CDR3 length: 15 amino acids. Germline loops: CDR1 MNHEY, CDR2 SMNVEV (reference sequence). This CDR3 reads CASSLSGAGGYGYTF. CDR3 nucleotide sequence: TGTGCCAGCAGTTTATCTGGGGCAGGGGGCTATGGCTACACCTTC.

Of note for this clone: At one boundary the junction diverges from the germline segment, which might be a read error. The CDR3 nucleotides read TGTGCCAGTAGTATACAGGGCTCTAGAAACACCATATATTTT. Translated, it gives CASSIQGSRNTIYF. The chain has TRBV19 and TRBJ1-3; maybe TRBD1 (5 bases). The CDR3 totals 14 residues. CDR1 and CDR2 from the germline V gene are LNHDA and SQIVND (reference sequence).

The rearrangement joins TRBV29-1 to TRBJ1-1; D gene ambiguous. Per the germline V gene, CDR1 is SQVTM and CDR2 is ANQGSEA. The CDR3 is 13 amino acids. The ends were cut back, 3 bases at V and 0 bases at J, with 8 bases in the middle. In DNA, the CDR3 is TGCAGCGTTGACCTGCAGATGAACACTGAAGCTTTCTTT. Its protein product is CSVDLQMNTEAFF.

The chain carries TRBV7-6 and TRBJ2-7, with a tentative D call TRBD2 (5 bases). This CDR3 comprises 16 residues. V lost 1 base, J lost 1 base, and 14 bases lay in between. CDR1 SGHVS and CDR2 FNYEAQ come from the germline V gene. CDR3 bases: TGTGCCAGCAGCTTAGTGCGGGCCTCGAGATCCTACGAGCAGTACTTC. Translating it yields CASSLVRASRSYEQYF. Looking up the rest from reference TRBV7-6 and TRBJ2-7 gives the full variable domain: GAGVSQSPRYKVTKRGQDVALRCDPISGHVSLYWYRQALGQGPEFLTYFNYEAQQDKSGLPNDRFSAERPEGSISTLTIQRTEQRDSAMYRCASSLVRASRSYEQYFGPGTRLTVT.

This clone occurred a few times. Other DNA sequences in this specimen translate into the identical CDR3. The chain is built from TRBV27 and TRBJ1-1, with TRBD1 identical over 8 bases. The J segment lost 3 bases and the V segment lost 2 bases, leaving 2 bases of the junction unmatched. This CDR3 has 14 amino acids. Germline CDR1 reads MNHEY; CDR2 reads SMNVEV (reference sequence). CDR3 in amino acids: CASSLQGADTEAFF. The DNA of the CDR3 is TGTGCCAGCAGTTTACAGGGGGCCGACACTGAAGCTTTCTTT.

This chain uses TRBV18 with TRBJ1-2; the match to TRBD1 covers 7 bases. The V segment lost 7 bases and the J segment 6 bases; nucleotides outside the gene matches: 8. Germline lookup yields CDR1 KGHSH and CDR2 LQKENI. This CDR3 has 13 residues. CDR3 amino acids: CASFSDRDNGYTF. The CDR3 nucleotides are TGTGCCAGCTTCTCCGACAGGGACAATGGCTACACCTTC.

J is TRBJ1-2 and V is TRBV10-3; 7 bases agree with TRBD1. The V segment lost 7 bases and the J segment 5 bases; nucleotides outside the gene matches: 10. This CDR3 is 14 amino acids long. Germline V gene sequence: CDR1 ENHRY, CDR2 SYGVKD. CDR3 sequence reads: CAITPAGTEYGYTF. The CDR3 DNA sequence: TGTGCCATCACCCCAGCCGGGACAGAGTATGGCTACACCTTC.

The V gene is TRBV7-9, the J gene TRBJ1-5; TRBD1 aligns across 7 bases. The V gene end was trimmed by 1 base and the J gene end by 0 bases; junction bases not matched to a gene: 3. This CDR3 region has 16 residues. Germline V CDR1 and CDR2: SEHNR, FQNEAQ (reference sequence). The CDR3 bases are TGTGCCAGCAGCTTAGGGACAGGACATAGCAATCAGCCCCAGCATTTT. Its translation: CASSLGTGHSNQPQHF.

The chain carries TRBV18 and TRBJ1-4; 9 bases match TRBD1. V lost 5 bases and J lost 4; bases outside the gene matches: 8. Germline lookup yields CDR1 KGHSH and CDR2 LQKENI. There are 16 residues in the CDR3. The CDR3 sequence: CASSITGGGRNEKLFF. CDR3 sequence (DNA): TGTGCCAGCTCAATTACAGGGGGCGGACGTAATGAAAAACTGTTTTTT.

The chain joins TRBV5-4 to TRBJ2-1, with TRBD2 matching 8 bases. This CDR3 comprises 16 residues. CDR1 is SGHNT, CDR2 YYREEE, per germline (reference sequence). With 4 bases clipped from V and 0 bases from J, the junction kept 6 bases outside the gene matches. The CDR3 bases are TGTGCCAGCAGCCACGGGACTAGGAGCTCCTACAATGAGCAGTTCTTC. Amino acids: CASSHGTRSSYNEQFF.

The chain employs TRBV19 and TRBJ1-4; 7 bases match TRBD1. Germline CDR1 reads LNHDA; CDR2 reads SQIVND (reference sequence). V lost 5 bases to trimming and J lost 7 bases; unmatched junction nucleotides: 7. The CDR3 consists of 14 residues. This CDR3 is CASSPTGRGEKLFF. CDR3 DNA sequence: TGTGCCAGTAGTCCGACAGGGAGAGGTGAAAAACTGTTTTTT.

The chain is built from TRBV7-2 and TRBJ1-5, with D possibly being TRBD1 (6 bases). The V end lost 5 bases, the J end lost 4 bases, and 15 bases lay between the germline ends. The germline CDR1 and CDR2 sequences are SGHTA and FQGNSA. This CDR3 contains 15 residues. The CDR3 spells CASSVQGGSNQPQHF. The CDR3 nucleotides read TGTGCCAGCAGCGTACAAGGGGGATCGAATCAGCCCCAGCATTTT.

The chain's CDR3 is CASTEMGEAHEKLFF. CDR3 in DNA: TGCGCCAGCACGGAAATGGGGGAGGCCCATGAAAAACTGTTTTTT. This rearrangement joins TRBV5-1 to TRBJ1-4; possibly TRBD1 for D (5 bases). The germline V and J ends were trimmed by 6 bases and 6 bases, with 18 bases remaining between them. Germline V gene sequence: CDR1 SGHRS, CDR2 YFSETQ. This CDR3 has 15 residues.

There are a few counts of this clone. V is TRBV10-3 and J is TRBJ1-2, with TRBD1 identical over 9 bases. The CDR3 spans 13 residues. V dropped 7 bases and J dropped 8; count of bases not matched to a gene: 8. Germline V gene data show CDR1 as ENHRY and CDR2 as SYGVKD. The CDR3, as DNA: TGTGCCATCAATTCGGACAGGGGAGAAGGCTACACCTTC. Its protein is CAINSDRGEGYTF.

The chain combines TRBV9 with TRBJ1-4; the D gene is possibly TRBD1 (5 bases). V was clipped by 0 bases and J by 8 bases, with 11 bases between them. The germline CDR1 and CDR2 sequences are SGDLS and YYNGEE. The CDR3 spans 14 residues. This CDR3 is CASSVGGGREKLFF. In nucleotides, the CDR3 is TGTGCCAGCAGCGTAGGCGGGGGTCGGGAAAAACTGTTTTTT.

The chain is built from TRBV6-6 and TRBJ1-4; TRBD1 aligns across 9 bases. From germline, CDR1 is MNHNY and CDR2 SVGAGI (reference sequence). The CDR3 sequence is 14 residues long. V lost 8 bases and J lost 7; bases outside the gene matches: 8. This CDR3 reads CASGTGGAGEKLFF. In nucleotides, the CDR3 is TGTGCCAGCGGAACAGGGGGCGCGGGTGAAAAACTGTTTTTT.

The chain couples TRBV29-1 to TRBJ1-2, with 8 bases identical to TRBD1. Germline V gene sequence: CDR1 SQVTM, CDR2 ANQGSEA. This CDR3 contains 8 residues. J was trimmed by 13 bases and V by 8 bases; bases with no gene match: 3. CDR3 sequence: CSPGQGTF. The CDR3 coding sequence is TGCAGCCCTGGACAGGGCACCTTC. The full variable domain, in which reference TRBV29-1 and TRBJ1-2 provide the parts outside the CDR3, is SAVISQKPSRDICQRGTSLTIQCQVDSQVTMMFWYRQQPGQSLTLIATANQGSEATYESGFVIDKFPISRPNLTFSTLTVSNMSPEDSSIYLCSPGQGTFGSGTRLTVV.

The chain uses TRBV5-8 and TRBJ1-1, with 9 bases matching TRBD1. The CDR3 spans 17 residues. V lost 2 bases to trimming and J lost 4 bases; unmatched junction nucleotides: 12. Germline V lookup: CDR1 SGHTS, CDR2 YDEGEE. For the CDR3, the DNA is TGTGCCAGCAGCTTACCGGGACAGGGAGTATCCCCCACTGAAGCTTTCTTT. Protein: CASSLPGQGVSPTEAFF.

This rearrangement joins TRBV19 to TRBJ2-7, with D possibly being TRBD2 (6 bases). The CDR3 length is 13 residues. Germline CDR1 LNHDA, CDR2 SQIVND (reference sequence). V was shortened by 4 bases and J by 4 bases, with 11 bases between the two germline ends. CDR3 nucleotides: TGTGCCAGTAGTACGGCCGCGGGATACGAGCAGTACTTC. As protein: CASSTAAGYEQYF.

The V and J genes are TRBV7-3 and TRBJ2-1; tentative D call: TRBD2 (7 bases). The germline V gene has CDR1 SGHTA and CDR2 FQGTGA. Trimming left V 5 bases short and J 4 bases short, with 15 bases between. The CDR3 spans 15 residues. The CDR3 reads CASSHGGGPYNEQFF. DNA for the CDR3: TGTGCCAGCAGCCATGGGGGGGGGCCTTACAATGAGCAGTTCTTC. The complete variable domain, with remaining parts taken from reference TRBV7-3 and TRBJ2-1, reads GAGVSQTPSNKVTEKGKYVELRCDPISGHTALYWYRQSLGQGPEFLIYFQGTGAADDSGLPNDRFFAVRPEGSVSTLKIQRTERGDSAVYLCASSHGGGPYNEQFFGPGTRLTVL.

There are a few counts of this clone. V gene TRBV6-6 combines with J gene TRBJ1-4; no clear D gene. Germline V gene lookup returns CDR1 MNHNY and CDR2 SVGAGI (reference sequence). This CDR3 has 11 residues. The V gene lost 8 bases and the J gene lost 12 bases, with 13 bases spanning the gap. The CDR3: CASQDDWELFF. In DNA form, the CDR3 reads TGTGCCAGCCAAGACGACTGGGAACTGTTTTTT.

V and J are TRBV5-5 and TRBJ1-3; D possibly corresponds to TRBD1 (5 bases). The CDR3 sequence is 18 residues long. The V gene lost 0 bases and the J gene lost 0 bases, with 16 bases spanning the gap. Germline loops: CDR1 SGHKS, CDR2 YYEKEE (reference sequence). CDR3 bases: TGTGCCAGCAGCTTGGTAATCGGGGGGACTAGCTCTGGAAACACCATATATTTT. Protein product: CASSLVIGGTSSGNTIYF.

This chain uses TRBV18 with TRBJ2-2, with 8 bases matching TRBD1. This CDR3 is 15 amino acids long. The junction had 7 bases not matched to a gene; V was cut back by 5 bases and J by 5 bases. Germline V CDR1 and CDR2: KGHSH, LQKENI. The CDR3 region has the DNA TGTGCCAGCTCATTACAGGGGGAATTGACCGGGGAGCTGTTTTTT. Translating gives CASSLQGELTGELFF.

The J gene is TRBJ1-2, the V gene TRBV7-2, with D perhaps matching TRBD1 (5 bases). This CDR3 has 16 amino acids. Per germline, CDR1 SGHTA and CDR2 FQGNSA. V was cut by 5 bases and J by 5 bases, with 21 bases left in between. The CDR3 region has the DNA TGTGCCAGCAGCATCGGAAGACAGACACAGCTTTATGGCTACACCTTC. This gives the protein CASSIGRQTQLYGYTF.